Presented here are 11 T cell receptor beta chains from one specimen sequenced in a study of blood T cells in healthy people across ages. The use of a sample-barcoded 5' primer and a J-beta primer mix characterized a second PCR of about 7 to 12 cycles. TCRdb reanalysed the 5' RACE reads using MiXCR and keeps one entry per CDR3 protein. The table records 600,000 to 900,000 distinct CDR3 sequences, roughly 25% of them present only once. The same sample was also used in a study of T cells of mothers and their children.

Source material: blood. These receptors were obtained from a boy between 10 and 17 years old in good health.

This clonotype was observed a few times. V gene TRBV12-3 or TRBV12-4 combines with J gene TRBJ2-1; D may be TRBD2 (7 bases). The J call may be wrong; the DNA end is better matched by TRBJ2-5. The CDR3 has 16 amino acids. CDR3: CASSFPGGLSQETQYF. In DNA, the CDR3 is TGTGCCAGCAGTTTCCCCGGGGGGCTATCCCAAGAGACCCAGTACTTC.

The rearrangement joins TRBV19 to TRBJ1-6; D unclear. V lost 9 bases and J lost 6, with 15 bases in between. The CDR3 runs to 14 residues. In germline, CDR1 is LNHDA, CDR2 SQIVND (reference sequence). CDR3 residues: CASRTGPSNSPLHF. The CDR3 DNA follows: TGTGCCAGCCGGACGGGCCCCTCTAATTCACCCCTCCACTTT.

The chain links TRBV2 to TRBJ2-3, with 7 bases aligning to TRBD2. CDR1 SNHLY and CDR2 FYNNEI come from the germline V gene. CDR3 size: 16 residues. V lost 6 bases to trimming and J lost 6 bases; unmatched junction nucleotides: 15. The CDR3 reads CASSGGTPLRLDTQYF. The CDR3 nucleotides are TGTGCCAGCAGCGGGGGGACTCCCCTAAGACTTGATACGCAGTATTTT.

This clonotype appeared a few times. The chain uses TRBV24-1 and TRBJ2-7, with 8 bases matching TRBD1. Germline V gene sequence: CDR1 KGHDR, CDR2 SFDVKD. The CDR3 loop spans 13 amino acids. J lost 1 base, V lost 7 bases, and 2 bases had no gene match. The CDR3 DNA follows: TGTGCCACCAGACAGGGGGAGTCCTACGAGCAGTACTTC. It encodes CATRQGESYEQYF.

This chain connects TRBV5-1 to TRBJ2-5, with no clear D. Germline-derived CDR1 and CDR2 are SGHRS and YFSETQ. Trimming cost V 5 bases and J 5 bases, with 19 bases left between them. This CDR3 has 15 amino acids. In nucleotides, the CDR3 is TGCGCCAGCAGGGAGTCAGACCGGGCGGTCGAGACCCAGTACTTC. Its protein is CASRESDRAVETQYF.

This clonotype occurred a few times. The chain uses TRBV3-1 and TRBJ2-3; D gene unclear. There are 15 residues in the CDR3. V lost 3 bases, J lost 0 bases, and 10 bases lay in between. The V gene's germline CDR1 is LGHDT and CDR2 YNNKEL (reference sequence). Here the CDR3 reads CASSHLSTSTDTQYF. CDR3 in DNA: TGTGCCAGCAGCCACCTCTCGACTAGCACAGATACGCAGTATTTT.

The CDR3 nucleotides read TGTGCCAGCAGCCAGAGGACGGGGCAGGGGTATGGCTACACCTTC. It codes for CASSQRTGQGYGYTF. The chain joins TRBV14 to TRBJ1-2; TRBD1 might be the D (6 bases). CDR3 size: 15 residues. Trimming stripped 3 bases from V and 5 bases from J, with 16 bases between. Per the germline V gene, CDR1 is SGHDN and CDR2 is FVKESK. The whole variable domain, remainder taken from reference TRBV14 and TRBJ1-2, is EAGVTQFPSHSVIEKGQTVTLRCDPISGHDNLYWYRRVMGKEIKFLLHFVKESKQDESGMPNNRFLAERTGGTYSTLKVQPAELEDSGVYFCASSQRTGQGYGYTFGSGTRLTVV.

This clonotype was observed once. V gene TRBV25-1 combines with J gene TRBJ2-6, with D possibly being TRBD1 (6 bases). CDR3 length: 18 residues. Germline V lookup: CDR1 MGHDK, CDR2 SYGVNS. V gave up 1 base and J gave up 0 bases, with 13 bases separating them. The CDR3 is CASSELGRGRSGANVLTF. The CDR3 nucleotides read TGTGCCAGCAGTGAATTGGGCAGGGGCCGCTCTGGGGCCAACGTCCTGACTTTC.

The sample holds a few counts of this clonotype. The chain links TRBV7-9 to TRBJ2-1; D is ambiguous. The CDR3 spans 13 residues. V dropped 5 bases and J dropped 8 bases, with 13 bases sitting between them. Looked up from germline, CDR1 is SEHNR and CDR2 is FQNEAQ (reference sequence). CDR3 nucleotide sequence: TGTGCCAGCAGCACCTGGGGTAGGGATGAGCAGTTCTTC. As protein: CASSTWGRDEQFF.

Only a few counts were recorded for this clonotype. The chain recombines TRBV7-9 with TRBJ2-7, with D perhaps matching TRBD2 (5 bases). The CDR3 spans 14 residues. The V gene lost 3 bases and the J gene lost 2 bases, with 11 bases spanning the gap. Germline values: CDR1 SEHNR, CDR2 FQNEAQ (reference sequence). In nucleotides, the CDR3 is TGTGCCAGCAGCTTTCCGGGGTCCCCCTACGAGCAGTACTTC. Protein sequence: CASSFPGSPYEQYF.

The genes are TRBV18 and TRBJ2-5; D is perhaps TRBD1 (6 bases). CDR3 length: 13 residues. V was clipped by 2 bases and J by 4 bases, with 8 bases between them. Per germline, CDR1 KGHSH and CDR2 LQKENI. The CDR3 bases are TGTGCCAGCTCACCAGGGGACATAGAGACCCAGTACTTC. This sequence encodes CASSPGDIETQYF.